This entry lists 8 T cell receptor beta chains sequenced from one sample in a study of blood T cell repertoires in COVID-19. Clones were sequenced by immunoSEQ multiplex PCR, and TCRdb holds only the in-frame ones, with some missing. The data contain roughly 220,000 clones, approximately 86% of them singletons. Sequencing was carried out using peripheral blood. The source of these receptors is a man between 60 and 75 years old with acute or convalescent COVID-19.

This clone was detected once. In DNA form, the CDR3 reads TGTGCCAGCAGTCCCCACGGACAGGGTAACTATGGCTACACCTTC. Its protein product is CASSPHGQGNYGYTF. This chain links TRBV9 with TRBJ1-2; 8 bases agree with TRBD1. This CDR3 spans 15 amino acids. CDR1 and CDR2 (germline): SGDLS, YYNGEE. V lost 5 bases and J lost 1; bases outside the gene matches: 7.

J is TRBJ2-5 and V is TRBV11-2, with a possible D match to TRBD1 (7 bases). With 1 base removed from V and 9 bases from J, the gap between germline ends came to 9 bases. The length of the CDR3 is 12 residues. CDR1 is SGHAT, CDR2 FQNNGV, per germline. This chain's CDR3 is CASSLGRGPQYF. The CDR3 nucleotides read TGTGCCAGCAGCTTAGGGAGGGGGCCCCAGTACTTC.

The chain joins TRBV14 to TRBJ2-1; 14 nucleotides match TRBD2. Trimming cost V 4 bases and J 2 bases; bases outside gene matches: 4. From germline, CDR1 is SGHDN and CDR2 FVKESK. The CDR3 covers 17 residues. CDR3 region: CASSLGLAGGTYNEQFF. The CDR3, as DNA: TGTGCCAGCAGCCTCGGACTAGCGGGGGGAACCTACAATGAGCAGTTCTTC.

This chain joins TRBV27 and TRBJ1-2; TRBD1 agrees at 7 bases. The germline V gene has CDR1 MNHEY and CDR2 SMNVEV (reference sequence). This CDR3 has 14 amino acids. Trimming took 5 bases from V and 2 from J; bases not matched to a gene: 5. In DNA form, the CDR3 reads TGTGCCAGCAGTCACTCGACAGGGAACTATGGCTACACCTTC. It is translated as CASSHSTGNYGYTF.

CDR3 sequence: CASRGVSSGNTIYF. The CDR3 DNA reads as TGTGCCTCACGGGGGGTCTCCTCTGGAAACACCATATATTTT. V gene TRBV27 combines with J gene TRBJ1-3; D is perhaps TRBD1 (5 bases). CDR3 length: 14 amino acids. The V and J ends lost 11 bases and 0 bases respectively, with 14 bases between them. The V gene's germline CDR1 is MNHEY and CDR2 SMNVEV (reference sequence).

This chain uses TRBV6-5 with TRBJ1-4, with 10 bases matching TRBD1. This CDR3 comprises 15 residues. V lost 8 bases and J lost 6; bases outside the gene matches: 9. Germline CDR1 and CDR2: MNHEY and SVGAGI. CDR3 coding DNA: TGTGCCAGCGCCCCCCAGGACAGGGGGGATGAAAAACTGTTTTTT. It specifies CASAPQDRGDEKLFF.

This chain connects TRBV5-1 to TRBJ1-1, with 10 bases matching TRBD1. V gave up 3 bases and J gave up 4 bases; unmatched junction bases: 3. Germline-derived CDR1 and CDR2 are SGHRS and YFSETQ. CDR3 length: 14 amino acids. The CDR3 DNA reads TGCGCCAGCAGCTCCGGGACAGGGGTCACTGAAGCTTTCTTT. Residues: CASSSGTGVTEAFF.

The J gene is TRBJ2-1, the V gene TRBV27, with 7 bases aligning to TRBD2. In germline, CDR1 is MNHEY, CDR2 SMNVEV (reference sequence). J was trimmed by 5 bases and V by 8 bases; bases with no gene match: 9. The CDR3 has 14 amino acids. The CDR3 sequence is CASCRSAGNNEQFF. CDR3 DNA: TGTGCCAGCTGCAGATCAGCGGGGAACAATGAGCAGTTCTTC.